Below are 26 T cell receptor beta chains sequenced from a single sample in a study of patients and donors after allogeneic stem cell transplantation. TCRdb redid the calling of the RT-PCR reads with MiXCR, one entry per CDR3 protein. The sample has tens of thousands of distinct CDR3 sequences; around 5% are singletons. Sequencing was carried out using blood, either unsorted or a sorted T cell fraction (not recorded which). Receptor source: a human donor who was either an allogeneic HSCT recipient or a stem cell or donor lymphocyte infusion donor (not recorded which). It is not recorded whose cells these are; they may come from a transplant donor.

This clonotype showed up many times. The J gene is TRBJ1-5, the V gene TRBV7-9; D unclear. Germline CDR1 reads SEHNR; CDR2 reads FQNEAQ (reference sequence). The CDR3 extends over 14 amino acids. Trimming removed 2 bases from V and 4 bases from J, with 9 bases in between. The CDR3 protein is CASSLTGINQPQHF. The CDR3 nucleotides read TGTGCCAGCAGCTTAACCGGGATAAATCAGCCCCAGCATTTT.

There are many counts of this clonotype. The V call is TRBV2, the J call TRBJ2-5; D is tentatively TRBD1 or TRBD2 (5 bases each). The germline V gene encodes CDR1 SNHLY and CDR2 FYNNEI. The CDR3 is 15 amino acids. With 6 bases removed from V and 7 bases from J, the gap between germline ends came to 21 bases. CDR3 DNA sequence: TGTGCCAGCAGGGGGTGGGACCCACGGATGGTGACCCAGTACTTC. This gives the protein CASRGWDPRMVTQYF.

This clonotype was recorded many times. V usage is TRBV12-3 or TRBV12-4 and J usage is TRBJ1-2; weak D call: TRBD1 (5 bases). The V end lost 4 bases, the J end lost 9 bases, and 12 bases lay between the germline ends. This CDR3 region has 12 residues. The CDR3, as DNA: TGTGCCAGCAGTTCCCGGGACGTGAGCTACACCTTC. Residues: CASSSRDVSYTF.

This clonotype was detected ten times or more. The rearrangement uses TRBV12-3 or TRBV12-4 and TRBJ1-5; 8 bases map to TRBD1. With 6 bases clipped from V and 1 base from J, the junction kept 8 bases outside the gene matches. The CDR3 has 16 residues. CDR3 residues: CASSHAGQGSNQPQHF. In DNA, the CDR3 is TGTGCCAGCAGCCACGCCGGACAGGGCAGCAATCAGCCCCAGCATTTT.

This chain uses TRBV6-1 with TRBJ2-1; D possibly corresponds to TRBD2 (5 bases). Trimming removed 2 bases from V and 4 bases from J, with 15 bases in between. CDR3 length: 16 amino acids. The germline V gene has CDR1 MNHNS and CDR2 SASEGT. The CDR3 protein is CASSESGSLTYNEQFF. CDR3 DNA: TGTGCCAGCAGTGAATCTGGGAGCCTCACGTACAATGAGCAGTTCTTC.

This chain connects TRBV10-3 to TRBJ2-3; a possible D gene is TRBD1 (5 bases). This CDR3 is built from 14 residues. The germline V and J ends were trimmed by 5 bases and 0 bases, with 9 bases remaining between them. Germline V CDR1 and CDR2: ENHRY, SYGVKD. Here the CDR3 DNA reads TGTGCCATCAGTACTGGGGCTAGCACAGATACGCAGTATTTT. Protein sequence: CAISTGASTDTQYF.

This clonotype was detected ten times or more. The chain couples TRBV7-9 to TRBJ1-1; D call uncertain. In germline, CDR1 is SEHNR, CDR2 FQNEAQ (reference sequence). This CDR3 region has 15 residues. V lost 2 bases and J lost 4, with 14 bases in between. The CDR3 region is CASSLISAGGTEAFF. For the CDR3, the DNA is TGTGCCAGCAGCTTAATAAGTGCGGGTGGCACTGAAGCTTTCTTT.

Many counts were recorded for this clonotype. V gene TRBV20-1 combines with J gene TRBJ2-7, with a possible D match to TRBD2 (6 bases). Germline V gene lookup returns CDR1 DFQATT and CDR2 SNEGSKA (reference sequence). The CDR3 is 16 residues long. With 5 bases removed from V and 6 bases from J, the gap between germline ends came to 26 bases. CDR3 loop: CSAPRRETGDWREQYF. The DNA for the CDR3 is TGCAGTGCTCCTCGCAGGGAAACGGGAGACTGGCGCGAGCAGTACTTC.

The table lists this clonotype with many counts. CDR3 sequence reads: CASSFRSSGSGLAKNIQYF. The CDR3 region has the DNA TGTGCCAGCAGCTTTCGTTCATCAGGGTCCGGCCTAGCCAAAAACATTCAGTACTTC. The chain recombines TRBV11-2 with TRBJ2-4; maybe TRBD1 (5 bases). CDR3 length equals 19 residues. Germline lookup yields CDR1 SGHAT and CDR2 FQNNGV. V was shortened by 3 bases and J by 0 bases, with 21 bases between the two germline ends.

This chain joins TRBV20-1 and TRBJ2-1; possible D gene TRBD2, 5 bases. The germline gives CDR1 DFQATT, CDR2 SNEGSKA (reference sequence). The length of the CDR3 is 14 residues. With 2 bases removed from V and 3 bases from J, the gap between germline ends came to 11 bases. The DNA for the CDR3 is TGCAGTGCTAGATGGGAGAATTTCTACAATGAGCAGTTCTTC. Translation: CSARWENFYNEQFF.

The chain uses TRBV18 and TRBJ1-6, with TRBD1 matching over 7 bases. The CDR3 consists of 16 residues. The germline V gene has CDR1 KGHSH and CDR2 LQKENI. The V gene end was trimmed by 3 bases and the J gene end by 6 bases; junction bases not matched to a gene: 8. The CDR3, as DNA: TGTGCCAGCTCACCCACAGGGGAACGGGGTAATTCACCCCTCCACTTT. As protein: CASSPTGERGNSPLHF.

V gene TRBV20-1 combines with J gene TRBJ2-5; 14 nucleotides match TRBD2. CDR1 is DFQATT and CDR2 is SNEGSKA in the germline V gene (reference sequence). This CDR3 comprises 16 residues. V lost 6 bases and J lost 3; bases outside the gene matches: 9. As DNA, the CDR3 is TGCAGTGCCACGGGACTAGCGGGGGAACCCAAAGAGACCCAGTACTTC. It is translated as CSATGLAGEPKETQYF.

This clonotype came up a few times. The chain has TRBV10-1 and TRBJ2-2, with D perhaps TRBD1 (6 bases). Trimming stripped 4 bases from V and 0 bases from J, with 21 bases between. CDR3 length equals 19 residues. Germline CDR1 and CDR2: WNHNN and SYGVQD (reference sequence). The CDR3 here is CASSAPLDSHHANTGELFF. The CDR3 DNA is TGCGCCAGCAGTGCGCCCCTGGACAGCCACCACGCGAACACCGGGGAGCTGTTTTTT.

This clonotype was seen ten or more times. The chain has TRBV14 and TRBJ1-1; D may be TRBD1 (6 bases). The CDR3 is 13 amino acids. CDR1 SGHDN and CDR2 FVKESK come from the germline V gene. Trimming removed 3 bases at V and 5 bases at J, with 10 bases between. The CDR3 sequence: CASSQDRETEAFF. Here the CDR3 DNA reads TGTGCCAGCAGCCAGGACAGAGAGACTGAAGCTTTCTTT.

The chain recombines TRBV20-1 with TRBJ2-5; D is unresolved. CDR3 size: 14 residues. In germline, CDR1 is DFQATT, CDR2 SNEGSKA (reference sequence). V gave up 3 bases and J gave up 2 bases, with 13 bases separating them. This chain's CDR3 is CSARAADQQETQYF. CDR3 nucleotide sequence: TGCAGTGCTAGGGCGGCGGATCAGCAAGAGACCCAGTACTTC.

Ten or more counts support this clonotype. The J gene is TRBJ1-3, the V gene TRBV28; D not resolved. The CDR3 contains 12 residues. The V end was cut by 9 bases, the J end by 1 base, with 7 bases between. CDR1 is MDHEN, CDR2 SYDVKM, per germline. DNA of the CDR3: TGTGCCAGTCTGAATTCTGGAAACACCATATATTTT. Its protein is CASLNSGNTIYF. Drawing the rest from reference TRBV28 and TRBJ1-3, the complete variable domain is DVKVTQSSRYLVKRTGEKVFLECVQDMDHENMFWYRQDPGLGLRLIYFSYDVKMKEKGDIPEGYSVSREKKERFSLILESASTNQTSMYLCASLNSGNTIYFGEGSWLTVV.

The rearrangement links TRBV19 to TRBJ2-7, with 9 bases fitting TRBD2. V lost 7 bases, J lost 0 bases, and 4 bases stayed unmatched. The CDR3 runs to 14 residues. The germline gives CDR1 LNHDA, CDR2 SQIVND (reference sequence). In DNA, the CDR3 is TGTGCCAGTAAAAGGCGGGAGGGCTCCTACGAGCAGTACTTC. This translates into CASKRREGSYEQYF.

This clonotype was seen repeatedly, ten times or more. The V gene is TRBV11-2, the J gene TRBJ2-7; D is unresolved. From germline, CDR1 is SGHAT and CDR2 FQNNGV. CDR3 length: 21 amino acids. Trimming took off 5 bases at V and 2 bases at J, with 34 bases between the two ends. CDR3: CASSPWWPRTIAIITAYEQYF. DNA of the CDR3: TGTGCCAGCAGCCCCTGGTGGCCGCGGACCATCGCAATAATAACCGCCTACGAGCAGTACTTC.

This clonotype has just a few counts. The chain is built from TRBV5-4 and TRBJ2-4; 8 bases map to TRBD2. Germline CDR1 is SGHNT and CDR2 is YYREEE (reference sequence). The CDR3 length is 15 residues. V lost 4 bases, J lost 6 bases, and 9 bases stayed unmatched. The CDR3: CASSDQTSAGNIQYF. Written as DNA, the CDR3 is TGTGCCAGCAGCGACCAGACTAGCGCCGGAAACATTCAGTACTTC.

The sample holds a few counts of this clonotype. The rearrangement joins TRBV21-1 to TRBJ2-7; TRBD1, the table's D call, was not compared with the DNA. TRBV21-1 is noted as a pseudogene. The CDR3 length is 15 residues. This chain's CDR3 is CASQNTGTSTYEQYF. CDR3 sequence (DNA): TGTGCCAGCCAAAACACCGGGACATCTACCTACGAGCAGTACTTC.

The V and J genes are TRBV6-2 or TRBV6-3 and TRBJ2-7; D tentatively reads TRBD1 or TRBD2 (6 bases each). The V gene lost 0 bases and the J gene lost 3 bases, with 18 bases spanning the gap. This CDR3 contains 17 residues. From germline, CDR1 is MNHEY and CDR2 SVGEGT. Written as DNA, the CDR3 is TGTGCCAGCAGTTACTCGATTACCGCCGGGGGCCGCTACGAGCAGTACTTC. Amino acids: CASSYSITAGGRYEQYF.

This chain uses TRBV3-1 with TRBJ1-2; D call uncertain. Germline CDR1 reads LGHDT; CDR2 reads YNNKEL (reference sequence). The CDR3 contains 13 residues. Trimming left V 3 bases short and J 4 bases short, with 9 bases between. CDR3 nucleotides: TGTGCCAGCAGCCATGGAAACCTCTATGGCTACACCTTC. Its translation is CASSHGNLYGYTF. The entire variable domain, with the rest obtained from reference TRBV3-1 and TRBJ1-2, is as follows: DTAVSQTPKYLVTQMGNDKSIKCEQNLGHDTMYWYKQDSKKFLKIMFSYNNKELIINETVPNRFSPKSPDKAHLNLHINSLELGDSAVYFCASSHGNLYGYTFGSGTRLTVV.

This clonotype was observed a handful of times. The chain uses TRBV18 and TRBJ2-3; D is tentatively TRBD1 or TRBD2 (5 bases each). The germline V gene encodes CDR1 KGHSH and CDR2 LQKENI. The ends were cut back, 6 bases at V and 9 bases at J, with 19 bases in the middle. This CDR3 has 14 amino acids. This chain's CDR3 is CASSPSGLTMTQYF. The CDR3 DNA follows: TGTGCCAGCTCCCCGTCGGGGCTAACTATGACGCAGTATTTT.

This clonotype occurred many times. The chain employs TRBV6-5 and TRBJ1-1; D ambiguous. The germline CDR1 and CDR2 sequences are MNHEY and SVGAGI. V was trimmed by 4 bases and J by 5 bases, leaving 8 bases between them. The CDR3 is 12 residues long. The CDR3 protein is CASSSRGTEAFF. CDR3 sequence (DNA): TGTGCCAGCAGTTCCCGAGGGACTGAAGCTTTCTTT.

By its share, this clonotype is medium-sized. The J gene is TRBJ2-2, the V gene TRBV29-1; D may be TRBD1 (7 bases). V shed 3 bases and J shed 5 bases, with 10 bases lying between them. There are 13 residues in the CDR3. Germline CDR1 SQVTM, CDR2 ANQGSEA. CDR3 sequence: CSVDGGQTGELFF. The CDR3 DNA reads as TGCAGCGTTGACGGGGGACAGACCGGGGAGCTGTTTTTT.

This clonotype was detected many times. The chain links TRBV11-2 to TRBJ2-3; D remains unclear. The germline gives CDR1 SGHAT, CDR2 FQNNGV. The CDR3 runs to 12 residues. V was pared by 4 bases and J by 1 base, with 3 bases between. This chain's CDR3 is CASSSRTDTQYF. CDR3 coding DNA: TGTGCCAGCAGCTCACGCACAGATACGCAGTATTTT.